The 25 T cell receptor beta chains reported below all come from one sample, sequenced in a study of T cells after yellow fever vaccination. Each CDR3 protein is one row after TCRdb ran MiXCR on the 5' RACE reads. The sample has a few hundred thousand distinct CDR3 sequences, around 3.9% seen once. The sequencing used PBMCs, collected 5 days after the yellow fever booster vaccination. These receptors were taken from a man aged 18 to 35 who received the YFV17D yellow fever vaccine.

This clonotype was detected ten times or more. This chain uses TRBV5-1 with TRBJ2-6; D remains unclear. Germline CDR1 SGHRS, CDR2 YFSETQ. The CDR3 is 14 amino acids. Between the trimmed V and J ends, which lost 5 bases and 4 bases, there was a span of 10 bases. The CDR3 DNA follows: TGCGCCAGCAGATTGAGGTCCGGGGCCAACGTCCTGACTTTC. Encoded protein: CASRLRSGANVLTF.

This clonotype was observed a handful of times. This rearrangement joins TRBV28 to TRBJ2-2, with 7 nucleotides matching TRBD1. This CDR3 contains 15 residues. CDR1 and CDR2 from the germline V gene are MDHEN and SYDVKM. The trim removed 4 bases at V and 3 bases at J, leaving 5 bases unmatched. The CDR3 DNA follows: TGTGCCAGCAGTTCCGGGGACAGACACACCGGGGAGCTGTTTTTT. It specifies CASSSGDRHTGELFF.

This clonotype was counted at least ten times. The chain has TRBV6-5 and TRBJ2-2; TRBD2 might be the D (6 bases). Germline CDR1 MNHEY, CDR2 SVGAGI. The CDR3 length is 17 residues. With 5 bases removed from V and 1 base from J, the gap between germline ends came to 17 bases. The CDR3 spells CASSPGSGRRNTGELFF. The CDR3 nucleotides read TGTGCCAGCAGTCCTGGGTCCGGGAGACGGAACACCGGGGAGCTGTTTTTT.

The sample holds a few counts of this clonotype. The genes are TRBV4-2 and TRBJ2-3; 9 bases are shared with TRBD2. With V trimmed by 1 base and J by 2 bases, 7 bases remained unmatched. CDR3 length equals 17 residues. Germline values: CDR1 LGHNA, CDR2 YNFKEQ. Here the CDR3 reads CASSQVSAGGFTDTQYF. Here the CDR3 DNA reads TGTGCCAGCAGCCAAGTCTCAGCGGGGGGCTTCACAGATACGCAGTATTTT.

Ten or more counts support this clonotype. The rearrangement uses TRBV20-1 and TRBJ2-3, with a possible D match to TRBD1 (5 bases). This CDR3 spans 14 amino acids. Trimming pared 0 bases from V and 5 bases from J, leaving 12 bases between. Germline values: CDR1 DFQATT, CDR2 SNEGSKA (reference sequence). CDR3 nucleotide sequence: TGCAGTGCTAGAGATTATCAGGGAATAGATACGCAGTATTTT. Its translation: CSARDYQGIDTQYF.

This clonotype was recorded many times. The rearrangement joins TRBV4-3 to TRBJ1-6; 8 positions match TRBD1. This CDR3 contains 15 residues. Germline lookup yields CDR1 LGHNA and CDR2 YSLEER. The V segment lost 5 bases and the J segment 6 bases; nucleotides outside the gene matches: 6. The CDR3 DNA reads TGCGCCAGCAGCTACGGACAGGGAACTAATTCACCCCTCCACTTT. This gives the protein CASSYGQGTNSPLHF.

This clonotype has only a few counts. V usage is TRBV6-6 and J usage is TRBJ2-1, with D unresolved. V gave up 2 bases and J gave up 6 bases, with 11 bases separating them. The CDR3 is made up of 14 amino acids. Germline V CDR1 and CDR2: MNHNY, SVGAGI (reference sequence). The CDR3 sequence is CASSYRLVANEQFF. The CDR3 DNA reads as TGTGCCAGCAGTTACAGGCTAGTCGCCAATGAGCAGTTCTTC.

This clonotype was seen more than once but under ten times. This chain uses TRBV6-5 with TRBJ1-3; D remains unclear. The ends were cut back, 2 bases at V and 1 base at J, with 6 bases in the middle. Germline loops: CDR1 MNHEY, CDR2 SVGAGI. The CDR3 is 14 residues long. CDR3 sequence reads: CASSYMGSGNTIYF. In DNA form, the CDR3 reads TGTGCCAGCAGTTACATGGGGTCTGGAAACACCATATATTTT.

As for this clonotype: At one boundary the junction diverges from the germline segment, which might be a read error. The chain links TRBV6-6 to TRBJ2-7; 7 nucleotides match TRBD1. CDR3 length: 14 residues. The germline V gene has CDR1 MNHNY and CDR2 SVGAGI (reference sequence). The DNA for the CDR3 is TGTGCCAGCACTTACGGGACAGTCTCCTACGAGCAGTACTTC. This translates into CASTYGTVSYEQYF.

The rearrangement uses TRBV9 and TRBJ1-3; TRBD1 aligns across 7 bases. V lost 4 bases and J lost 4; bases outside the gene matches: 5. CDR1 is SGDLS and CDR2 is YYNGEE in the germline V gene. There are 14 residues in the CDR3. The CDR3 loop is CASSPDREGNTIYF. CDR3 nucleotides: TGTGCCAGCAGCCCTGACAGGGAGGGAAACACCATATATTTT.

This clonotype was recorded many times. V and J are TRBV12-3 or TRBV12-4 and TRBJ1-6, with D possibly being TRBD1 (5 bases). This CDR3 spans 15 amino acids. The V end was cut by 1 base, the J end by 6 bases, with 10 bases between. CDR3 nucleotides: TGTGCCAGCAGTTTAGTGTTGGGGGGTAATTCACCCCTCCACTTT. Its protein is CASSLVLGGNSPLHF.

This clonotype turned up a few times. The chain recombines TRBV6-6 with TRBJ1-2; the D gene is possibly TRBD1 (5 bases). The V end lost 6 bases, the J end lost 3 bases, and 14 bases lay between the germline ends. The germline V gene encodes CDR1 MNHNY and CDR2 SVGAGI (reference sequence). The CDR3 is 14 amino acids. The CDR3 DNA reads TGTGCCAGCAGGCGTGGACAAGCCGACTATGGCTACACCTTC. As protein: CASRRGQADYGYTF.

This clonotype has just a few counts. The chain recombines TRBV12-3 or TRBV12-4 with TRBJ2-2; D is perhaps TRBD2 (6 bases). V lost 8 bases and J 1 base, leaving 14 bases between the germline ends. The CDR3 spans 15 residues. CDR3 nucleotide sequence: TGTGCCAGCGCTTCGGGGGTCGGGAACACCGGGGAGCTGTTTTTT. Residues: CASASGVGNTGELFF.

This clonotype was picked up many times. The chain recombines TRBV2 with TRBJ2-5; D is unclear. Germline-derived CDR1 and CDR2 are SNHLY and FYNNEI. The V end lost 2 bases, the J end lost 11 bases, and 9 bases lay between the germline ends. CDR3 length: 11 amino acids. CDR3 sequence reads: CASSELAFQYF. The CDR3 nucleotides are TGTGCCAGCAGTGAATTGGCCTTTCAGTACTTC.

This clonotype was recorded a few times. V usage is TRBV7-8 and J usage is TRBJ2-1, with no clear D. With 1 base removed from V and 2 bases from J, the gap between germline ends came to 9 bases. This CDR3 spans 15 amino acids. Germline V gives CDR1 SGHVS, CDR2 FQNEAQ. The CDR3 DNA sequence: TGTGCCAGCAGCTTAGTGGTGGATACCTACAATGAGCAGTTCTTC. The encoded protein is CASSLVVDTYNEQFF.

This clonotype has just a few counts. The CDR3 loop is CASSSQPGTGWSKNIQYF. The CDR3 nucleotides read TGTGCCAGCAGCTCCCAACCCGGGACAGGGTGGTCCAAAAACATTCAGTACTTC. This chain links TRBV7-8 with TRBJ2-4, with 9 bases identical to TRBD1. The germline V gene has CDR1 SGHVS and CDR2 FQNEAQ. CDR3 length: 18 amino acids. Germline trimming cut 4 bases from V and 2 bases from J; bases unmatched to any gene: 12.

This clonotype was counted at least ten times. The chain recombines TRBV5-6 with TRBJ1-5, with a tentative D call TRBD1 (6 bases). Germline CDR1 reads SGHDT; CDR2 reads YYEEEE. The CDR3 is 12 residues long. V was clipped by 5 bases and J by 7 bases, with 10 bases between them. The CDR3 nucleotides read TGTGCCAGCAGTTCAGGGGTCCAGCCCCAGCATTTT. It translates to CASSSGVQPQHF.

Ten or more counts support this clonotype. The chain joins TRBV3-1 to TRBJ2-2; D unresolved. The germline V gene has CDR1 LGHDT and CDR2 YNNKEL (reference sequence). This CDR3 contains 14 residues. The V end lost 0 bases, the J end lost 8 bases, and 10 bases lay between the germline ends. CDR3 sequence (DNA): TGTGCCAGCAGCCAAGAAGCTTCCAGTGGGGAGCTGTTTTTT. Translated, it gives CASSQEASSGELFF.

This clonotype was detected only a few times. This rearrangement joins TRBV28 to TRBJ1-5, with TRBD1 as a possible D gene (6 bases). This CDR3 region has 15 residues. CDR1 and CDR2 (germline): MDHEN, SYDVKM. The V gene lost 3 bases and the J gene lost 2 bases, with 11 bases spanning the gap. For the CDR3, the DNA is TGTGCCAGCAGTTTGTCACAGGGAGGCAATCAGCCCCAGCATTTT. Its translation: CASSLSQGGNQPQHF.

J is TRBJ2-3 and V is TRBV4-1; 8 bases agree with TRBD2. The CDR3 covers 17 residues. V trimming: 3 bases; J trimming: 6 bases; junction bases outside the gene matches: 14. Germline V CDR1 and CDR2: MGHRA, YSYEKL. CDR3 nucleotide sequence: TGCGCCAGCAGCCAGCTGGGCGCTAGCGGGTCCGATGATACGCAGTATTTT. It codes for CASSQLGASGSDDTQYF.

The chain combines TRBV7-8 with TRBJ2-7; 9 nucleotides line up with TRBD1. CDR1 is SGHVS and CDR2 is FQNEAQ in the germline V gene. V shed 5 bases, J shed 6 bases, and the junction held 8 bases outside the gene matches. CDR3 length equals 14 residues. The CDR3 sequence: CASSLQGAVGEQYV. For the CDR3, the DNA is TGTGCCAGCAGCCTACAGGGGGCGGTCGGCGAGCAGTACGTC.

The gene calls are TRBV12-3 or TRBV12-4 and TRBJ1-1, with a weak D call TRBD1 (6 bases). This CDR3 has 15 residues. Trimming took off 7 bases at V and 3 bases at J, with 18 bases between the two ends. CDR3 loop: CASTGALGVYTEAFF. The CDR3 coding sequence is TGTGCCAGCACAGGGGCATTGGGGGTGTACACTGAAGCTTTCTTT.

The chain couples TRBV5-1 to TRBJ2-1, with unresolved D. The V and J ends lost 5 bases and 1 base respectively, with 13 bases between them. Germline values: CDR1 SGHRS, CDR2 YFSETQ. CDR3 length: 15 amino acids. DNA of the CDR3: TGCGCCAGCAGTCAGTGGGTTCTATCCTACAATGAGCAGTTCTTC. Protein product: CASSQWVLSYNEQFF.

On this clonotype itself: The junction departs from germline at one end; a sequencing error may be responsible. The DNA of the CDR3 is TGCGCCAGCAGTTTGGGCGGACGGTGGGAGCAGTACTTC. It encodes CASSLGGRWEQYF. The V call is TRBV5-1, the J call TRBJ2-7, with D unresolved. Germline assignment: CDR1 SGHRS and CDR2 YFSETQ. The CDR3 loop spans 13 amino acids.

Ten or more counts support this clonotype. J is TRBJ2-7 and V is TRBV7-9, with D possibly being TRBD1 or TRBD2 (5 bases each). The CDR3 loop spans 14 amino acids. Looked up from germline, CDR1 is SEHNR and CDR2 is FQNEAQ (reference sequence). With 11 bases removed from V and 3 bases from J, the gap between germline ends came to 20 bases. The CDR3 DNA follows: TGTGCCCCCCAGCCCCCGGGACCAGGCTACGAGCAGTACTTC. Translating it yields CAPQPPGPGYEQYF.